The clone carrying this T cell receptor beta chain was counted ten times or more. The antigen is unknown. The read ends 3 residues shy of where the CDR3 ends; the end is completed using the germline J gene. The sample is drawn from a study of T cell clonality in common variable immunodeficiency. The study, taken as a whole, reports: Reportedly, TCR beta sequences from common variable immunodeficiency showed fewer deletions and N-nucleotide insertions. Fewer TCRbeta clones were shared among CVID subjects than controls.

The V gene's germline CDR1 is SEHNR and CDR2 FQNEAQ (reference sequence). The trim removed 3 bases at V and 0 bases at J, leaving 0 bases unmatched. This CDR3 contains 15 residues. The table came from immunoSEQ multiplex PCR; TCRdb's copy has only in-frame clones and leaves some out. The repertoire consists of 25,000 to 35,000 clones, none detected only once. This chain uses TRBV7-9 with TRBJ2-1; 9 positions agree with TRBD1. Sequencing input: peripheral blood mononuclear cells. This receptor was identified in a human donor with common variable immunodeficiency. CDR3 DNA (partial): TGTGCCAGCAGCTTGACAGGGGGCTCCTACAATGAG. Encoded protein: CASSLTGGSYNE. The complete CDR3 reads CASSLTGGSYNEQFF. The full variable domain, in which reference TRBV7-9 and TRBJ2-1 provide the parts outside the CDR3, is DTGVSQNPRHKITKRGQNVTFRCDPISEHNRLYWYRQTLGQGPEFLTYFQNEAQLEKSRLLSDRFSAERPKGSFSTLEIQRTEQGDSAMYLCASSLTGGSYNEQFFGPGTRLTVL.